Below, 14 T cell receptor beta chains from the same sample are listed, as sequenced in a study of blood T cell repertoires in COVID-19. The assay was immunoSEQ multiplex PCR, and TCRdb's table has in-frame clones only and misses some. The sample has tens of thousands of clones; around 90% are singletons. The source material was peripheral blood. The receptors here all came from a man aged 55-75 years with active COVID-19.

This chain links TRBV3-1 (or the pseudogene TRBV3-2) with TRBJ2-2; no definite D call. This CDR3 is 13 amino acids long. CDR1 and CDR2 (germline): LGHDT, YNNKEL (reference sequence). V was cut by 1 base and J by 5 bases, with 5 bases left in between. The CDR3 reads CASSQVRTGELFF. The CDR3 coding sequence is TGTGCCAGCAGCCAAGTTCGTACCGGGGAGCTGTTTTTT.

This chain uses TRBV27 with TRBJ1-3; no reliable D call. The CDR3 is 13 residues long. The germline V gene has CDR1 MNHEY and CDR2 SMNVEV (reference sequence). V was pared by 3 bases and J by 2 bases, with 5 bases between. The CDR3 is CASSFGPGNTIYF. CDR3 sequence (DNA): TGTGCCAGCAGTTTTGGGCCTGGAAACACCATATATTTT.

The chain carries TRBV11-2 and TRBJ1-6, with D tentatively TRBD1 (5 bases). The CDR3 has 17 residues. The germline V gene encodes CDR1 SGHAT and CDR2 FQNNGV. V lost 4 bases, J lost 0 bases, and 13 bases lay in between. The CDR3 is CASSSLGASSYNSPLHF. CDR3 coding DNA: TGTGCCAGCAGCTCCCTAGGGGCTAGCTCCTATAATTCACCCCTCCACTTT.

The chain combines TRBV19 with TRBJ2-1; 7 bases fit TRBD2. The CDR3 spans 13 residues. Looked up from germline, CDR1 is LNHDA and CDR2 is SQIVND (reference sequence). V shed 10 bases and J 0 bases; nucleotides not matched to a gene: 3. The CDR3 nucleotides read TGTGCCACCCGGGGGGACTCCTACAATGAGCAGTTCTTC. Translating gives CATRGDSYNEQFF.

V is TRBV4-1 and J is TRBJ1-2, with D uncertain. The V gene lost 5 bases and the J gene lost 4 bases, with 14 bases spanning the gap. This CDR3 is built from 14 residues. Germline loops: CDR1 MGHRA, CDR2 YSYEKL. CDR3 protein: CASSFRGSTYGYTF. For the CDR3, the DNA is TGCGCCAGCAGCTTCCGCGGAAGTACCTATGGCTACACCTTC.

The CDR3 sequence is CAWTKGDTEAFF. In DNA, the CDR3 is TGTGCCTGGACGAAAGGGGACACTGAAGCTTTCTTT. The chain combines TRBV30 with TRBJ1-1, with D possibly being TRBD1 (5 bases). Germline values: CDR1 GTSNPN, CDR2 SVGIG (reference sequence). The CDR3 runs to 12 residues. V was clipped by 4 bases and J by 3 bases, with 9 bases between them.

Regarding this clone: Compared with germline, one end of the junction differs, possibly owing to a read error. This rearrangement joins TRBV7-7 to TRBJ2-2; 12 bases fit TRBD1. The CDR3 loop spans 19 amino acids. Germline V gene data show CDR1 as SSHAT and CDR2 as FNYEAQ (reference sequence). For the CDR3, the DNA is TGTGCTAGCAGCCCCAAACCGGGACAGGGGGCGGGAGGCACCGGGGAGCTGTTTTTT. It is translated as CASSPKPGQGAGGTGELFF. Together with reference TRBV7-7 and TRBJ2-2, the CDR3 gives the full variable domain: GAGVSQSPRYKVTKRGQDVTLRCDPISSHATLYWYQQALGQGPEFLTYFNYEAQPDKSGLPSDRFSAERPEGSISTLTIQRTEQRDSAMYRCASSPKPGQGAGGTGELFFGEGSRLTVL.

This clone was recorded a few times. The chain has TRBV5-1 and TRBJ2-7; D may be TRBD2 (7 bases). Per germline, CDR1 SGHRS and CDR2 YFSETQ. V lost 5 bases, J lost 3 bases, and 15 bases lay in between. The length of the CDR3 is 14 residues. DNA for the CDR3: TGCGCCAGCAGAATGGGGGGGCATGTCTACGAGCAGTACTTC. Its protein is CASRMGGHVYEQYF.

Only one count was recorded for this clone. J is TRBJ1-1 and V is TRBV7-3; a weak D match, TRBD1 (5 bases). Trimming took 4 bases from V and 2 from J, leaving 17 bases between them. The length of the CDR3 is 16 residues. CDR1 and CDR2 (germline): SGHTA, FQGTGA. The CDR3 sequence: CASSSVGGDRNTEAFF. The CDR3 region has the DNA TGTGCCAGCAGCTCGGTTGGAGGGGACCGAAACACTGAAGCTTTCTTT.

CDR3 DNA: TGTGCCAGCAGCTTAGGAGCGGCAGTGGAGACCCAGTACTTC. Encoded protein: CASSLGAAVETQYF. The V call is TRBV7-9, the J call TRBJ2-5, with D tentatively TRBD2 (5 bases). The V end lost 1 base, the J end lost 5 bases, and 11 bases lay between the germline ends. This CDR3 has 14 residues. Germline V gene data show CDR1 as SEHNR and CDR2 as FQNEAQ (reference sequence).

The table lists this clone with a few counts. The CDR3 here is CASNYPGSEQYF. CDR3 nucleotide sequence: TGTGCCAGCAATTACCCAGGGTCCGAGCAGTACTTC. The V and J genes are TRBV28 and TRBJ2-7, with a possible D match to TRBD1 (5 bases). Trimming removed 7 bases at V and 6 bases at J, with 13 bases between. This CDR3 has 12 residues. From germline, CDR1 is MDHEN and CDR2 SYDVKM.

The chain joins TRBV30 to TRBJ1-6; D perhaps matches TRBD1 (6 bases). V was cut by 4 bases and J by 8 bases, with 12 bases left in between. The CDR3 has 13 amino acids. Germline CDR1 GTSNPN, CDR2 SVGIG (reference sequence). CDR3 DNA sequence: TGTGCCTGGACGGCAGGGGCGGATTCACCCCTCCACTTT. This gives the protein CAWTAGADSPLHF. Together with reference TRBV30 and TRBJ1-6, the CDR3 gives the full variable domain: SQTIHQWPATLVQPVGSPLSLECTVEGTSNPNLYWYRQAAGRGLQLLFYSVGIGQISSEVPQNLSASRPQDRQFILSSKKLLLSDSGFYLCAWTAGADSPLHFGNGTRLTVT.

This clone was detected a few times. This chain connects TRBV6-6 to TRBJ2-1; weak D call: TRBD2 (5 bases). The length of the CDR3 is 14 residues. V lost 2 bases to trimming and J lost 12 bases, with 17 bases between them. Germline V lookup: CDR1 MNHNY, CDR2 SVGAGI (reference sequence). The CDR3 DNA reads as TGTGCCAGCAGTTACGCCGAGGGAGCGCTAGGGCAGTTCTTC. It is translated as CASSYAEGALGQFF.

The chain couples TRBV18 to TRBJ2-5; D is ambiguous. CDR3 length: 14 amino acids. In germline, CDR1 is KGHSH, CDR2 LQKENI. V shed 3 bases and J shed 2 bases, with 10 bases lying between them. This CDR3 reads CASSPRAIQETQYF. The CDR3 nucleotides are TGTGCCAGCTCACCGCGAGCGATACAAGAGACCCAGTACTTC.